This T cell receptor (beta chain) was captured in a study of shared clonotypes between healthy human individuals. Germline CDR1 reads SEHNR; CDR2 reads FQNEAQ (reference sequence). CDR3 length equals 10 residues. V gave up 5 bases and J gave up 8 bases, with 6 bases separating them. Repertoires were generated with immunoSEQ multiplex PCR, while TCRdb's copy carries only in-frame clones and drops some. This sample yields hundreds of thousands of clones, of which 79% are seen a single time; around 13% belongs to the top ten. The rearrangement uses TRBV7-9 and TRBJ1-2, with no clear D. The sequence derives from a woman between 40 and 50 years old in good health. Some clones in this sample may be carry-over from other donors' samples. Sequencing input: PBMCs. The CDR3 sequence is CASSQGGYTF. The CDR3 DNA follows: TGTGCCAGCAGCCAAGGCGGCTACACCTTC.